The rows below give T cell receptor beta chains drawn from one sample of a study of beta chain features in type 1 diabetes. Repertoires were generated with immunoSEQ multiplex PCR, while TCRdb's copy carries only in-frame clones and drops some. Here the sample spans about 140,000 clones, around a tenth being singletons. The sequencing input was central memory CD4+ T cells from blood. These receptors came from a middle-aged woman in good health. CDR3s include the opening cysteine and the closing phenylalanine or tryptophan. A D gene is named only where the DNA matches it firmly.

cdr3_aa	d_call	v_call	j_call
CASSARTGVVEAFF	TRBD1	TRBV10-1	TRBJ1-1
CASSLAELLSGNTIYF	-	TRBV5-1	TRBJ1-3
CATVRDSYNSPLHF	TRBD1	TRBV10-3	TRBJ1-6
CASTGSGSGAQYF	TRBD2	TRBV6-1	TRBJ2-5
CASSLEPGDYGYTF	-	TRBV5-1	TRBJ1-2
CASIDRAPEAFF	TRBD1	TRBV19	TRBJ1-1
CASSYDSNEKLFF	-	TRBV6-5	TRBJ1-4
CASSSWGTGVGTDTQYF	TRBD1	TRBV5-1	TRBJ2-3
CASSLTGGVNSPLHF	TRBD1	TRBV5-1	TRBJ1-6
CAVTSGQGRDEQYF	TRBD1	TRBV6-5	TRBJ2-7
CASSLEQGYGYTF	-	TRBV5-1	TRBJ1-2
CASSQYLDRVKGVSNQPQHF	-	TRBV23-1	TRBJ1-5
CASSVDGTGNTIYF	-	TRBV9	TRBJ1-3
CASSSEEERGQYF	-	TRBV10-1	TRBJ2-7
CASRTTGYGYTF	-	TRBV6-5	TRBJ1-2
CASSLGGYEQFF	-	TRBV7-9	TRBJ2-1
CASGKADEQFF	-	TRBV7-9	TRBJ2-1
CASSGTGNSYNEQFF	TRBD1	TRBV25-1	TRBJ2-1
CASSIGDRGNEQFF	TRBD1	TRBV19	TRBJ2-1
CASSLSSGGTYGYTF	-	TRBV28	TRBJ1-2
CASSSRGPTEAFF	-	TRBV5-1	TRBJ1-1
CASSPRDRQNSPLHF	TRBD1	TRBV14	TRBJ1-6
CASSFQGTAGNTIYF	-	TRBV7-2	TRBJ1-3
CASSPLTGIQYF	-	TRBV4-3	TRBJ2-4
CASRQGRNTEAFF	-	TRBV7-2	TRBJ1-1
CASSLGQGSEKLFF	-	TRBV7-9	TRBJ1-4